The T cell receptor beta chain under discussion was sequenced for a study of shared clonotypes between healthy human individuals. The protocol was immunoSEQ multiplex PCR, while the TCRdb copy is restricted to in-frame clones and leaves out a portion. Among millions of clones listed, more than 90% were seen once. This clone appeared once. Its specificity is unknown. Germline V gene sequence: CDR1 SEHNR, CDR2 FQNEAQ (reference sequence). V lost 5 bases to trimming and J lost 6 bases; unmatched junction nucleotides: 8. There are 15 residues in the CDR3. Regarding the study as a whole: When compared with the clonotypes that were shared by all four sorted-subset donors, the non-shared clonotypes turned out to have lower generation probabilities. Richness estimates generally favored naive over memory subsets. The study's rarefaction showed incomplete sorted-subset sequencing despite large depth.

The CD4+ fraction was divided into a CD45RA+ naive subset and a CD45RA-negative memory subset. The receptor's source is a man aged 18 to 30 in good health. The V call is TRBV7-9, the J call TRBJ1-1; the match to TRBD1 covers 11 bases. The sample taken for sequencing was naive CD4+ T cells sorted from blood. Subset here: CD45RA+ positively selected. The CDR3 sequence is CASSPQGQGASEAFF. In nucleotides, the CDR3 is TGTGCCAGCAGCCCCCAAGGACAGGGGGCCTCTGAAGCTTTCTTT.